This T cell receptor (beta chain) was obtained from a study of cytomegalovirus exposure and HLA in healthy donors. Study-level information: T cells numbering around 180 million yielded some 100 million unique TCR beta sequences in an earlier analysis. Findings of the study overall: Cytomegalovirus status, reportedly, was diagnosed with high specificity and sensitivity by the classifier. Among the sequence variants, a highly shared cluster was likely an artifact of sequencing.

This clone was detected a few times. The antigen remains unidentified. Mismatch with germline at one junction end may stem from a read error. A multiplex PCR was run with 60 Vbeta primers and 13 Jbeta primers. Only in-frame clones appear in the TCRdb table, and some are missing; sequencing was by immunoSEQ multiplex PCR. The sample holds roughly 96,000 clones, about four fifths seen once. These donors counted as nominally healthy when sampled, but unrecorded immune exposures were likely. The clonotype comes from a woman aged 70 to 79 in good health and CMV-seropositive. Sequenced material: PBMCs.

The CDR3 protein is CASSLGTSNQETQYF. DNA for the CDR3: TGTGCTAGCAGCTTAGGGACTAGCAACCAAGAGACCCAGTACTTC. V is TRBV7-7 and J is TRBJ2-5; 9 bases match TRBD2. Per the germline V gene, CDR1 is SSHAT and CDR2 is FNYEAQ (reference sequence). This CDR3 contains 15 residues.